The 29 T cell receptor beta chains presented below share a single source sample, sequenced in a study of T cells after yellow fever vaccination. Via MiXCR, TCRdb re-called the 5' RACE reads, giving one row per CDR3 protein. The sample comprises 30,000 to 35,000 distinct CDR3 sequences, 6% to 8.5% of which are singletons, and 22% rests with the top ten. The sample here was PBMCs, either bulk or a sorted T-cell subset (CD4+, CD8+, memory, or dextramer-sorted; not recorded which), taken on the day of the first yellow fever vaccination. The receptors derive from a young man who received the YFV17D yellow fever vaccine.

This clonotype was seen ten or more times. The chain is built from TRBV11-1 and TRBJ2-1, with 8 bases identical to TRBD2. This CDR3 has 15 amino acids. Per germline, CDR1 SGHAT and CDR2 FQDESV (reference sequence). The V gene end was trimmed by 5 bases and the J gene end by 4 bases; junction bases not matched to a gene: 7. CDR3 nucleotide sequence: TGTGCCAGCAGCATAACTAGCGGTGATTACAATGAGCAGTTCTTC. Residues: CASSITSGDYNEQFF.

This clonotype was found many times. V usage is TRBV11-1 and J usage is TRBJ2-6; D is uncertain. The CDR3 consists of 19 residues. V lost 1 base and J 2 bases, leaving 18 bases between the germline ends. Germline V lookup: CDR1 SGHAT, CDR2 FQDESV (reference sequence). CDR3 loop: CASSLGSVTPRAGANVLTF. The DNA of the CDR3 is TGTGCCAGCAGCTTAGGATCGGTGACTCCACGCGCTGGGGCCAACGTCCTGACTTTC.

Many counts were recorded for this clonotype. J is TRBJ2-7 and V is TRBV7-2; no clear D. The germline V gene has CDR1 SGHTA and CDR2 FQGNSA. The CDR3 runs to 13 residues. The V and J ends lost 4 bases and 1 base respectively, with 8 bases between them. For the CDR3, the DNA is TGTGCCAGCAGCTCAAGATTTTCCTACGAGCAGTACTTC. This translates into CASSSRFSYEQYF. The full variable domain, rest sourced from reference TRBV7-2 and TRBJ2-7, is GAGVSQSPSNKVTEKGKDVELRCDPISGHTALYWYRQSLGQGLEFLIYFQGNSAPDKSGLPSDRFSAERTGGSVSTLTIQRTQQEDSAVYLCASSSRFSYEQYFGPGTRLTVT.

This clonotype was detected ten times or more. The rearrangement uses TRBV29-1 and TRBJ2-1; D unclear. The ends were cut back, 4 bases at V and 0 bases at J, with 7 bases in the middle. The CDR3 totals 13 residues. The germline V gene has CDR1 SQVTM and CDR2 ANQGSEA. The CDR3 DNA reads as TGCAGCGTTGGGGATAGCTCCTACAATGAGCAGTTCTTC. Residues: CSVGDSSYNEQFF.

This clonotype was detected only a few times. The CDR3 sequence is CSATPGFDYGYTF. CDR3 nucleotides: TGCAGTGCCACCCCAGGGTTTGACTATGGCTACACCTTC. This chain uses TRBV20-1 with TRBJ1-2, with a possible D match to TRBD1 (5 bases). Germline CDR1 DFQATT, CDR2 SNEGSKA (reference sequence). The CDR3 totals 13 residues. The V end was cut by 6 bases, the J end by 3 bases, with 14 bases between.

In its sample, this clonotype was seen many times. The gene calls are TRBV7-9 and TRBJ1-1; D possibly corresponds to TRBD1 (5 bases). V dropped 5 bases and J dropped 4 bases, with 17 bases sitting between them. The CDR3 length is 15 residues. Germline lookup yields CDR1 SEHNR and CDR2 FQNEAQ (reference sequence). CDR3 residues: CASSPLGAGATEAFF. The CDR3 bases are TGTGCCAGCAGCCCACTGGGAGCCGGGGCCACTGAAGCTTTCTTT. Looking up the rest from reference TRBV7-9 and TRBJ1-1 gives the full variable domain: DTGVSQNPRHKITKRGQNVTFRCDPISEHNRLYWYRQTLGQGPEFLTYFQNEAQLEKSRLLSDRFSAERPKGSFSTLEIQRTEQGDSAMYLCASSPLGAGATEAFFGQGTRLTVV.

The chain has TRBV11-2 and TRBJ1-1; 7 bases agree with TRBD1. The CDR3 totals 12 residues. From germline, CDR1 is SGHAT and CDR2 FQNNGV. J gave up 4 bases and V 4 bases, and 0 bases lay outside the gene matches. CDR3 bases: TGTGCCAGCAGCTCAGGGGGCACTGAAGCTTTCTTT. Protein sequence: CASSSGGTEAFF.

This clonotype was observed a few times. The chain recombines TRBV12-3 or TRBV12-4 with TRBJ2-3; 14 nucleotides match TRBD2. CDR3 length: 21 residues. The ends lost 0 bases at V and 10 bases at J; junction bases unmatched: 21. CDR3 region: CASSLALVRTSGGTRGRAQYF. The CDR3 coding sequence is TGTGCCAGCAGTTTAGCTCTTGTACGGACTAGCGGGGGGACCCGCGGGCGTGCGCAGTATTTT.

This clonotype was detected many times. This sequence joins TRBV20-1 and TRBJ1-1; 7 bases align to TRBD1. V shed 3 bases and J 11 bases; nucleotides not matched to a gene: 12. This CDR3 has 13 residues. Germline loops: CDR1 DFQATT, CDR2 SNEGSKA (reference sequence). CDR3 bases: TGCAGTGCTAGGACAGGGTTGGGGAACGGGGCTTTCTTT. Amino acid sequence: CSARTGLGNGAFF.

This clonotype came up a few times. This chain uses TRBV20-1 with TRBJ2-1; TRBD2 matches 9 bases. The CDR3 runs 14 residues. Germline CDR1 DFQATT, CDR2 SNEGSKA (reference sequence). The CDR3 spells CACRRAGGVNEQFF. For the CDR3, the DNA is TGCGCCTGCAGGCGGGCGGGGGGGGTAAATGAGCAGTTCTTC.

This sequence joins TRBV19 and TRBJ1-5, with a weak D call TRBD1 (6 bases). V was clipped by 6 bases and J by 9 bases, with 27 bases between them. CDR3 length: 17 amino acids. CDR1 is LNHDA, CDR2 SQIVND, per germline (reference sequence). The CDR3 is CASSAGALFLLLGPQHF. The CDR3 DNA sequence: TGTGCCAGTAGCGCGGGGGCGCTTTTCTTGCTCTTAGGGCCCCAGCATTTT.

This clonotype was counted many times. The chain couples TRBV5-1 to TRBJ2-7; a possible D gene is TRBD1 (6 bases). Germline V CDR1 and CDR2: SGHRS, YFSETQ. The length of the CDR3 is 13 residues. V was trimmed by 4 bases and J by 7 bases, leaving 15 bases between them. As DNA, the CDR3 is TGCGCCAGCAGCATCGATCAAACAGGGGAGCAGTACTTC. Its translation: CASSIDQTGEQYF.

The table lists this clonotype with many counts. The V and J genes are TRBV6-1 and TRBJ1-2, with D unclear. V was pared by 7 bases and J by 2 bases, with 14 bases between. Germline CDR1 and CDR2: MNHNS and SASEGT. This CDR3 comprises 14 residues. The CDR3 reads CASIRAPENYGYTF. The DNA for the CDR3 is TGTGCCAGCATACGAGCACCGGAGAACTATGGCTACACCTTC.

The table lists this clonotype with many counts. The chain uses TRBV12-3 or TRBV12-4 and TRBJ1-4; a weak D match, TRBD1 (5 bases). Trimming took off 0 bases at V and 7 bases at J, with 12 bases between the two ends. The CDR3 runs to 15 residues. DNA of the CDR3: TGTGCCAGCAGTTTAGCCGGACATAGTCGTGAAAAACTGTTTTTT. Translation gives CASSLAGHSREKLFF.

This clonotype was observed many times. This chain connects TRBV16 to TRBJ1-1, with no clear D. Deletions cut 2 bases from V and 11 bases from J, with 15 bases between. The CDR3 length is 13 residues. Germline V CDR1 and CDR2: KGHSY, FQNENV. CDR3 region: CASSQASGLGAFF. The DNA for the CDR3 is TGTGCCAGCAGCCAAGCTTCGGGGTTAGGGGCTTTCTTT.

Ten or more counts support this clonotype. This chain links TRBV24-1 with TRBJ2-1, with 7 bases that match TRBD1. The V gene's germline CDR1 is KGHDR and CDR2 SFDVKD. V dropped 3 bases and J dropped 3; count of bases not matched to a gene: 10. The CDR3 runs 17 residues. CDR3 region: CATSDARDSHGYNEQFF. CDR3 coding DNA: TGTGCCACCAGTGATGCACGGGACAGTCACGGCTACAATGAGCAGTTCTTC.

This clonotype showed up many times. The chain couples TRBV3-1 to TRBJ1-1, with TRBD1 matching 7 bases. Germline V gene data show CDR1 as LGHDT and CDR2 as YNNKEL (reference sequence). After removal of 3 bases from V and 4 bases from J, the junction contained 2 bases not matched to a gene. The CDR3 covers 13 residues. This chain's CDR3 is CASSQHRGTEAFF. The CDR3 nucleotides read TGTGCCAGCAGCCAGCACAGGGGCACTGAAGCTTTCTTT.

This clonotype came up a few times. The rearrangement uses TRBV11-2 and TRBJ2-4; the D gene is possibly TRBD2 (6 bases). Germline V gives CDR1 SGHAT, CDR2 FQNNGV. The CDR3 is 15 residues long. Trimming pared 5 bases from V and 0 bases from J, leaving 11 bases between. The CDR3 protein is CASSLRGLAKNIQYF. In DNA form, the CDR3 reads TGTGCCAGCAGCCTACGGGGGTTAGCCAAAAACATTCAGTACTTC.

This clonotype was observed at least ten times. V and J are TRBV3-1 and TRBJ1-6, with D uncertain. CDR1 is LGHDT and CDR2 is YNNKEL in the germline V gene (reference sequence). V gave up 0 bases and J gave up 7 bases, with 10 bases separating them. The CDR3 covers 15 residues. The CDR3 loop reads CASSQEQRSNSPLHF. DNA of the CDR3: TGTGCCAGCAGCCAAGAGCAGAGATCGAATTCACCCCTCCACTTT.

This clonotype was observed at least ten times. The chain is built from TRBV10-3 and TRBJ1-1; 12 bases match TRBD1. Germline-derived CDR1 and CDR2 are ENHRY and SYGVKD. The junction had 9 bases not matched to a gene; V was cut back by 5 bases and J by 5 bases. The CDR3 runs 16 residues. Here the CDR3 DNA reads TGTGCCATCAGTTCGGGACAGGGGGCGGGTAGGACTGAAGCTTTCTTT. It translates to CAISSGQGAGRTEAFF.

This clonotype has ten or more counts. The chain couples TRBV4-3 to TRBJ1-3; the match to TRBD1 covers 8 bases. This CDR3 has 17 residues. Germline V gene sequence: CDR1 LGHNA, CDR2 YSLEER. With 0 bases clipped from V and 3 bases from J, the junction kept 7 bases outside the gene matches. CDR3 amino acids: CASSQEVAGGFGNTIYF. In nucleotides, the CDR3 is TGCGCCAGCAGCCAAGAAGTGGCAGGGGGCTTTGGAAACACCATATATTTT.

This clonotype was found many times. V is TRBV12-3 or TRBV12-4 and J is TRBJ2-3; unclear D gene. The CDR3 is 12 residues long. Trimming stripped 3 bases from V and 5 bases from J, with 6 bases between. CDR3 sequence (DNA): TGTGCCAGCAGTTTCTACCGAGATACGCAGTATTTT. Its translation is CASSFYRDTQYF.

This clonotype was counted only a few times. This chain joins TRBV5-4 and TRBJ2-5; possibly TRBD2 for D (5 bases). Trimming left V 2 bases short and J 5 bases short, with 13 bases between. This CDR3 region has 14 residues. From germline, CDR1 is SGHNT and CDR2 YYREEE (reference sequence). This CDR3 is CASSLRTGQETQYF. For the CDR3, the DNA is TGTGCCAGCAGCTTAAGGACTGGCCAGGAGACCCAGTACTTC.

In its sample, this clonotype was seen many times. The chain's CDR3 is CASSQANMGLSTGELFF. DNA of the CDR3: TGCGCCAGCAGCCAAGCGAATATGGGACTGTCCACCGGGGAGCTGTTTTTT. The chain has TRBV4-1 and TRBJ2-2; D perhaps matches TRBD2 (6 bases). V was shortened by 1 base and J by 4 bases, with 16 bases between the two germline ends. This CDR3 contains 17 residues. Germline V gene lookup returns CDR1 MGHRA and CDR2 YSYEKL.

This chain uses TRBV6-1 with TRBJ2-5, with a weak D call TRBD2 (7 bases). Trimming shortened V by 6 bases and J by 5 bases, and 22 bases separated the two germline ends. In germline, CDR1 is MNHNS, CDR2 SASEGT. There are 16 residues in the CDR3. The CDR3 nucleotides are TGTGCCAGCAGACGGGGGGCGAGCGGGTGGGGGGAGACCCAGTACTTC. Its translation: CASRRGASGWGETQYF.

This clonotype was picked up many times. This chain links TRBV12-3 or TRBV12-4 with TRBJ1-2, with 7 bases identical to TRBD1. After removal of 8 bases from V and 8 bases from J, the junction contained 5 bases not matched to a gene. This CDR3 is 11 amino acids long. CDR3 sequence: CASEGAEGYTF. The CDR3 bases are TGTGCCAGCGAGGGGGCTGAGGGCTACACCTTC.

This clonotype was recorded at least ten times. This chain links TRBV21-1 with TRBJ1-2; TRBD1 reflects the table's D call only, with no check against the DNA. TRBV21-1 is a listed pseudogene. The CDR3 sequence is 18 residues long. The CDR3 here is CASRKTDCNRDGYYGYTF. The CDR3 region has the DNA TGTGCCAGCAGGAAAACAGACTGTAACAGGGATGGATACTATGGCTACACCTTC.

This chain joins TRBV20-1 and TRBJ1-1; D gene uncertain. CDR3 length: 13 amino acids. The germline V and J ends were trimmed by 6 bases and 1 base, with 12 bases remaining between them. Germline V lookup: CDR1 DFQATT, CDR2 SNEGSKA (reference sequence). In DNA form, the CDR3 reads TGCAGTGCCCCGAAACAGACGAACACTGAAGCTTTCTTT. This codes for CSAPKQTNTEAFF.

The J gene is TRBJ1-1, the V gene TRBV5-4; no definite D call. Germline V gives CDR1 SGHNT, CDR2 YYREEE (reference sequence). V lost 5 bases, J lost 6 bases, and 11 bases lay in between. This CDR3 has 12 residues. Here the CDR3 reads CASRAETSEAFF. The CDR3 nucleotides are TGTGCCAGCAGGGCTGAGACCTCTGAAGCTTTCTTT.